This passage covers 30 T cell receptor beta chains from one sample sequenced in a study of T-cell reconstitution after alpha-beta-depleted transplantation in children. Researchers prepared the TCRbeta library using unique molecular identifiers, the study reports. Via MiXCR, TCRdb re-called the PCR reads, giving one row per CDR3 protein. The sample holds 780,000 or so distinct CDR3 sequences, under 20% seen once. The material sequenced was PBMCs, mostly from graft donor cells, taken 360 days after TCRalphabeta/CD19-depleted stem cell transplant. Receptors were obtained from a male patient aged 5 to 17 who had a stem cell transplant for acute lymphoblastic leukemia, so the T cells may come from the graft donor.

This clonotype has only a few counts. J is TRBJ1-3 and V is TRBV2; 7 nucleotides align to TRBD1. In germline, CDR1 is SNHLY, CDR2 FYNNEI. Trimming cost V 5 bases and J 4 bases; bases outside gene matches: 17. The CDR3 is 18 amino acids. Here the CDR3 DNA reads TGTGCCAGCAGTTATTACTTAGACAGGGTTTATGACGGAAACACCATATATTTT. It specifies CASSYYLDRVYDGNTIYF.

The chain has TRBV12-3 or TRBV12-4 and TRBJ1-2; 8 bases agree with TRBD1. The CDR3 has 16 residues. V lost 3 bases to trimming and J lost 6 bases; unmatched junction nucleotides: 12. The CDR3 nucleotides are TGTGCCAGCAGTTTCAGCCCCCTCGGACAGGGCGATGGCTACACCTTC. It codes for CASSFSPLGQGDGYTF.

The chain uses TRBV20-1 and TRBJ2-3; D is perhaps TRBD1 (5 bases). Deletions cut 5 bases from V and 2 bases from J, with 8 bases between. The CDR3 sequence is 12 residues long. Germline V gene sequence: CDR1 DFQATT, CDR2 SNEGSKA (reference sequence). The CDR3 loop reads CSAQGTTDTQYF. CDR3 DNA: TGCAGTGCTCAGGGAACCACAGATACGCAGTATTTT.

This clonotype has just a few counts. The rearrangement joins TRBV7-2 to TRBJ2-1; perhaps TRBD2 as D (5 bases). V lost 1 base, J lost 2 bases, and 12 bases lay in between. The CDR3 has 16 residues. Germline values: CDR1 SGHTA, CDR2 FQGNSA. The DNA for the CDR3 is TGTGCCAGCAGCTTAGTGGCTAGCTCAGCCTACAATGAGCAGTTCTTC. This codes for CASSLVASSAYNEQFF.

In this sample, this clonotype turned up a few times. The V gene is TRBV5-5, the J gene TRBJ2-1, with D perhaps TRBD1 (6 bases). Between the trimmed V and J ends, which lost 3 bases and 9 bases, there was a span of 13 bases. Per the germline V gene, CDR1 is SGHKS and CDR2 is YYEKEE (reference sequence). The length of the CDR3 is 13 residues. CDR3 protein: CASSWAQGFEQFF. The CDR3 DNA sequence: TGTGCCAGCAGCTGGGCTCAGGGGTTTGAGCAGTTCTTC.

This sequence joins TRBV25-1 and TRBJ2-7; 7 bases are shared with TRBD2. V lost 1 base to trimming and J lost 3 bases; unmatched junction nucleotides: 6. Germline lookup yields CDR1 MGHDK and CDR2 SYGVNS. There are 15 residues in the CDR3. The CDR3 sequence is CASSEWGGRDYEQYF. The DNA for the CDR3 is TGTGCCAGCAGTGAATGGGGCGGGAGAGACTACGAGCAGTACTTC.

The CDR3 nucleotides are TGTGCCAGCAGCCAAAATCCCTTCTATGGCTACACCTTC. Its protein is CASSQNPFYGYTF. The chain links TRBV3-1 to TRBJ1-2; no clear D. The CDR3 runs 13 residues. The germline gives CDR1 LGHDT, CDR2 YNNKEL (reference sequence). The V end lost 2 bases, the J end lost 4 bases, and 8 bases lay between the germline ends.

This clonotype was found a few times. The chain recombines TRBV7-9 with TRBJ1-2; 7 positions agree with TRBD1. Germline CDR1 reads SEHNR; CDR2 reads FQNEAQ (reference sequence). J lost 0 bases, V lost 4 bases, and 11 bases had no gene match. This CDR3 spans 17 amino acids. DNA of the CDR3: TGTGCCAGCAGCTCAGGGGGGCACAGGGGTGCTAACTATGGCTACACCTTC. Its protein is CASSSGGHRGANYGYTF.

The V gene is TRBV20-1, the J gene TRBJ1-1; a weak D match, TRBD1 (6 bases). V gave up 5 bases and J gave up 0 bases, with 28 bases separating them. This CDR3 is 19 amino acids long. From germline, CDR1 is DFQATT and CDR2 SNEGSKA (reference sequence). The CDR3 DNA reads TGCAGTGCTCGTAAACTAGACAGGATGGGCTGGGTAATGAACACTGAAGCTTTCTTT. The encoded protein is CSARKLDRMGWVMNTEAFF.

This clonotype has just a few counts. The chain carries TRBV15 and TRBJ2-7, with TRBD2 identical over 9 bases. J was trimmed by 6 bases and V by 3 bases; bases with no gene match: 15. This CDR3 comprises 17 residues. Per germline, CDR1 LNHNV and CDR2 YYDKDF (reference sequence). Here the CDR3 reads CATSSIVLAGSAVEQYF. CDR3 DNA sequence: TGTGCCACCAGCAGTATCGTCCTAGCGGGGTCTGCTGTCGAGCAGTACTTC.

This clonotype was seen only a few times. This rearrangement joins TRBV4-2 to TRBJ2-1; 7 nucleotides agree with TRBD2. This CDR3 has 17 amino acids. The V gene's germline CDR1 is LGHNA and CDR2 YNFKEQ. J gave up 4 bases and V 0 bases, and 9 bases lay outside the gene matches. Here the CDR3 reads CASSQDGSGLLYNEQFF. The CDR3 coding sequence is TGTGCCAGCAGCCAAGATGGGTCGGGACTACTTTACAATGAGCAGTTCTTC.

This clonotype was seen only a few times. The gene calls are TRBV15 and TRBJ2-5; D remains ambiguous. The CDR3 has 16 amino acids. The V end was cut by 3 bases, the J end by 5 bases, with 19 bases between. CDR1 is LNHNV and CDR2 is YYDKDF in the germline V gene (reference sequence). This CDR3 reads CATSSAWSTVGETQYF. In DNA form, the CDR3 reads TGTGCCACCAGCAGCGCGTGGTCGACTGTAGGCGAGACCCAGTACTTC.

This clonotype was picked up a small number of times. V usage is TRBV5-6 and J usage is TRBJ2-5, with 7 positions matching TRBD1. The CDR3 contains 14 residues. Germline V gene data show CDR1 as SGHDT and CDR2 as YYEEEE. The V gene end was trimmed by 4 bases and the J gene end by 1 base; junction bases not matched to a gene: 4. The chain's CDR3 is CASSQRQGQETQYF. The CDR3 DNA reads TGTGCCAGCAGCCAACGACAGGGCCAAGAGACCCAGTACTTC.

The gene calls are TRBV27 and TRBJ1-4; D is perhaps TRBD1 (6 bases). Germline-derived CDR1 and CDR2 are MNHEY and SMNVEV (reference sequence). The CDR3 is made up of 17 amino acids. Trimming left V 2 bases short and J 2 bases short, with 15 bases between. The CDR3 is CASSLLPSQGTNEKLFF. CDR3 DNA: TGTGCCAGCAGTTTACTTCCCTCACAGGGTACTAATGAAAAACTGTTTTTT. The full variable domain, with the rest looked up from reference TRBV27 and TRBJ1-4, is EAQVTQNPRYLITVTGKKLTVTCSQNMNHEYMSWYRQDPGLGLRQIYYSMNVEVTDKGDVPEGYKVSRKEKRNFPLILESPSPNQTSLYFCASSLLPSQGTNEKLFFGSGTQLSVL.

The chain has TRBV14 and TRBJ1-6; no clear D gene. V was clipped by 7 bases and J by 13 bases, with 11 bases between them. The CDR3 runs 11 residues. Germline CDR1 and CDR2: SGHDN and FVKESK. The CDR3 reads CASTPKTPLHF. The CDR3, as DNA: TGTGCCAGCACCCCGAAAACGCCCCTCCACTTT.

Note on this clonotype: A junction end diverges from the germline sequence, so it may reflect a read error. This CDR3 is CAWSQKYRAPEAFF. The CDR3, as DNA: TGTGCATGGAGTCAAAAGTACAGGGCTCCTGAAGCTTTCTTT. The rearrangement joins TRBV30 to TRBJ1-1, with a weak D call TRBD1 (6 bases). The CDR3 contains 14 residues. Germline CDR1 and CDR2: GTSNPN and SVGIG (reference sequence).

This clonotype has ten or more counts. The rearrangement links TRBV10-3 to TRBJ2-1; 9 bases fit TRBD2. Per germline, CDR1 ENHRY and CDR2 SYGVKD. CDR3 size: 16 residues. With V trimmed by 3 bases and J by 5 bases, 8 bases remained unmatched. Here the CDR3 DNA reads TGTGCCATCAGTGACGAGCGGGAGGACCGCCACAATGAGCAGTTCTTC. Protein sequence: CAISDEREDRHNEQFF.

This clonotype has a count of ten or more. J is TRBJ1-2 and V is TRBV27; 7 bases align to TRBD1. CDR1 and CDR2 from the germline V gene are MNHEY and SMNVEV (reference sequence). This CDR3 comprises 13 residues. V lost 6 bases to trimming and J lost 2 bases; unmatched junction nucleotides: 3. The CDR3 sequence: CASSEGQNYGYTF. The DNA for the CDR3 is TGTGCCAGCAGCGAGGGACAGAACTATGGCTACACCTTC.

This chain connects TRBV5-1 to TRBJ2-7; 9 nucleotides line up with TRBD2. Unmatched junction bases numbered 8, after V lost 4 bases and J lost 6 bases. This CDR3 is built from 14 residues. Germline V CDR1 and CDR2: SGHRS, YFSETQ. The CDR3 DNA sequence: TGCGCCAGCAGCGGTAGCGGGAGAGGGCTCGAGCAGTACTTC. Protein sequence: CASSGSGRGLEQYF.

The CDR3 spells CASSHGDLSTGELFF. DNA for the CDR3: TGTGCCAGCAGCCATGGGGATCTTAGCACCGGGGAGCTGTTTTTT. The gene calls are TRBV3-1 and TRBJ2-2; D unclear. This CDR3 is built from 15 residues. The V gene lost 3 bases and the J gene lost 4 bases, with 12 bases spanning the gap. The germline CDR1 and CDR2 sequences are LGHDT and YNNKEL (reference sequence).

The V call is TRBV27, the J call TRBJ2-3; D is unclear. Germline V gene lookup returns CDR1 MNHEY and CDR2 SMNVEV (reference sequence). V was clipped by 1 base and J by 4 bases, with 9 bases between them. This CDR3 region has 14 residues. CDR3 protein: CASSLFQWADTQYF. The CDR3 DNA follows: TGTGCCAGCAGTTTATTTCAGTGGGCAGATACGCAGTATTTT.

This chain joins TRBV13 and TRBJ2-3; D is ambiguous. The CDR3 totals 13 residues. Germline assignment: CDR1 PRHDT and CDR2 FYEKMQ (reference sequence). Between the trimmed V and J ends, which lost 5 bases and 5 bases, there was a span of 11 bases. In nucleotides, the CDR3 is TGTGCCAGCAGCCCCACGCCAGAAGATACGCAGTATTTT. Residues: CASSPTPEDTQYF. The full variable domain, completed using reference TRBV13 and TRBJ2-3, is AAGVIQSPRHLIKEKRETATLKCYPIPRHDTVYWYQQGPGQDPQFLISFYEKMQSDKGSIPDRFSAQQFSDYHSELNMSSLELGDSALYFCASSPTPEDTQYFGPGTRLTVL.

This clonotype was detected only a few times. The chain carries TRBV29-1 and TRBJ1-2; 7 bases align to TRBD1. Trimming took 7 bases from V and 5 from J; bases not matched to a gene: 16. The germline gives CDR1 SQVTM, CDR2 ANQGSEA. The CDR3 length is 15 residues. The CDR3: CSATRGGREAYGYTF. The CDR3 DNA sequence: TGCAGCGCCACCCGAGGGGGCAGGGAAGCGTATGGCTACACCTTC.

J is TRBJ2-6 and V is TRBV6-4; 7 nucleotides align to TRBD1. Looked up from germline, CDR1 is MRHNA and CDR2 is SNTAGT. The CDR3 spans 20 residues. The trim removed 3 bases at V and 0 bases at J, leaving 14 bases unmatched. CDR3 loop: CASSESKGASPLSGANVLTF. CDR3 sequence (DNA): TGTGCCAGCAGTGAATCGAAGGGGGCGAGCCCTCTCTCTGGGGCCAACGTCCTGACTTTC.

The genes are TRBV4-2 and TRBJ2-1; 10 bases map to TRBD1. Trimming removed 5 bases from V and 5 bases from J; junction bases left unmatched: 6. CDR1 is LGHNA, CDR2 YNFKEQ, per germline. This CDR3 is 15 amino acids long. Here the CDR3 DNA reads TGTGCCAGCAGCTCCCGGGACAGGGGAAACAATGAGCAGTTCTTC. Translating it yields CASSSRDRGNNEQFF.

This clonotype was counted between two and nine times. This sequence joins TRBV10-3 and TRBJ2-7, with TRBD1 matching 8 bases. Germline V gene lookup returns CDR1 ENHRY and CDR2 SYGVKD. The CDR3 runs 11 residues. J was trimmed by 11 bases and V by 7 bases; bases with no gene match: 7. DNA of the CDR3: TGTGCCATCAAAGGACAGGGTAGTAAGTACTTC. Its protein is CAIKGQGSKYF.

The rearrangement joins TRBV7-8 to TRBJ2-2; D is undetermined. Per the germline V gene, CDR1 is SGHVS and CDR2 is FQNEAQ. V dropped 5 bases and J dropped 8 bases, with 12 bases sitting between them. CDR3 length: 13 residues. In DNA form, the CDR3 reads TGTGCCAGCAGCCAAGATACCAAGGGGGAGCTGTTTTTT. This translates into CASSQDTKGELFF.

Only a few counts were recorded for this clonotype. The chain has TRBV12-3 or TRBV12-4 and TRBJ2-3; 7 bases fit TRBD2. The CDR3 contains 14 residues. The junction had 4 bases not matched to a gene; V was cut back by 1 base and J by 6 bases. CDR3 protein: CASSLGRERDTQYF. The CDR3 bases are TGTGCCAGCAGTTTAGGGCGGGAGCGCGATACGCAGTATTTT.

This clonotype was recorded a few times. This chain uses TRBV11-2 with TRBJ2-1; D is unresolved. The CDR3 length is 13 residues. CDR1 and CDR2 from the germline V gene are SGHAT and FQNNGV. V was pared by 2 bases and J by 10 bases, with 12 bases between. CDR3 sequence reads: CASSLIGRKEQFF. CDR3 bases: TGTGCCAGCAGCTTAATCGGACGCAAGGAGCAGTTCTTC.

This clonotype was detected only a few times. The rearrangement uses TRBV3-1 and TRBJ2-1; tentative D call: TRBD2 (5 bases). The V gene's germline CDR1 is LGHDT and CDR2 YNNKEL (reference sequence). The CDR3 is 14 amino acids. V lost 7 bases and J 5 bases, leaving 15 bases between the germline ends. DNA of the CDR3: TGTGCCAGCAACCGGGAAGCCGTCCACAATGAGCAGTTCTTC. Its translation is CASNREAVHNEQFF.